This T cell receptor beta chain stems from a study of vaccination effects on CD4 cells after COVID-19. Overall study: Of the BNT162b2 and mRNA-1273 vaccines, participants received two doses of one or the other.

Clones were sequenced by immunoSEQ multiplex PCR, and TCRdb holds only the in-frame ones, with some missing. The table records just under 45,000 clones, around 77% of them present only once. As regards this clone: The antigen remains undetermined.

Before sequencing, viral peptide pools were used by the ViraFEST assay to expand antigen-specific CD4+ T cells. Upon completion of 10 to 11 days in culture, CD4+ T cells were isolated. Vaccine recipients, nucleocapsid antibody negative, had no prior SARS-CoV-2 infection. The researchers cultured some 1.9 million PBMC per well with around 9.2 IU/ml IL-2 and around 9.5 ug/ml peptides. It was on days 3 and 7 that half the medium was replaced with IL-2 medium. Study-wide results and limits: Vaccine-induced clones in healthy vaccinees cross-reacted with common cold coronaviruses in only 1 of 255 cases.

This TCR came from a human donor who received a COVID-19 vaccine. The specimen comprised CD4+ T cells from PBMCs cultured with SARS-CoV-2 spike peptides, sampled before COVID-19 vaccination.

The CDR3 coding sequence is TGCGCCAGCAGCTTGGAGGGAAATGGGGCCAACGTCCTGACTTTC. Encoded protein: CASSLEGNGANVLTF. The chain recombines TRBV5-1 with TRBJ2-6; D is unresolved. The CDR3 runs 15 residues. V gave up 0 bases and J gave up 3 bases, with 7 bases separating them. Germline V gene lookup returns CDR1 SGHRS and CDR2 YFSETQ.